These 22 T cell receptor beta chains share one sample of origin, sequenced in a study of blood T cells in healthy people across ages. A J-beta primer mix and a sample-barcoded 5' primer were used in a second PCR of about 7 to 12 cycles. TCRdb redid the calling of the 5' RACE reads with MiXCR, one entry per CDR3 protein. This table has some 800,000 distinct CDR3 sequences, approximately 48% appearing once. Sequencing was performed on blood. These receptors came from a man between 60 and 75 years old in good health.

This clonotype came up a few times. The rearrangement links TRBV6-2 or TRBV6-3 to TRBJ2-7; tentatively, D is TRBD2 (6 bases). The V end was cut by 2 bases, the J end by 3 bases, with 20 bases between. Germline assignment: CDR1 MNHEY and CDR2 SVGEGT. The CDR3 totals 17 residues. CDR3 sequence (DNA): TGTGCCAGCAGTTACGACCGGGACCAAGGGAGGAGCTACGAGCAGTACTTC. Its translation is CASSYDRDQGRSYEQYF.

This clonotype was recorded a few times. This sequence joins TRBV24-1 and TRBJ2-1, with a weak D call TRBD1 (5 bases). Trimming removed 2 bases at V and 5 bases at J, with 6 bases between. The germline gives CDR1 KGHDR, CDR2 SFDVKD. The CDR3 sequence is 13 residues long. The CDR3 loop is CATSDSGNNEQFF. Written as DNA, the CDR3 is TGTGCCACCAGTGATTCAGGGAACAATGAGCAGTTCTTC.

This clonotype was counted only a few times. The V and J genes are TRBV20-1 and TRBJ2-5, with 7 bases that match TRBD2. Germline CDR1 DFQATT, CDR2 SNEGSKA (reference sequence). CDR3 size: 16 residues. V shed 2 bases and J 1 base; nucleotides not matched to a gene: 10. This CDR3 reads CSARSHQRGGQETQYF. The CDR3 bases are TGCAGTGCTAGATCCCACCAGCGGGGTGGCCAAGAGACCCAGTACTTC.

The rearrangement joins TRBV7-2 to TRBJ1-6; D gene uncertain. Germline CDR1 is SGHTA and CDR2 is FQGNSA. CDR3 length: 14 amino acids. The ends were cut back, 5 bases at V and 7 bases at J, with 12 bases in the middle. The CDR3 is CASSPLRENSPLHF. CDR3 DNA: TGTGCCAGCAGCCCCCTGCGGGAAAATTCACCCCTCCACTTT.

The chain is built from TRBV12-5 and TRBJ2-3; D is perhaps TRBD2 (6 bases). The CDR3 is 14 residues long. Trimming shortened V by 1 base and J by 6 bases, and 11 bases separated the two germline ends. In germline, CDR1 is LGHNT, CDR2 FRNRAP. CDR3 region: CASGLGTTPDTQYF. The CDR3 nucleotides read TGTGCTAGTGGTTTGGGGACTACCCCTGATACGCAGTATTTT. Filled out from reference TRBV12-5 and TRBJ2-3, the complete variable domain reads DARVTQTPRHKVTEMGQEVTMRCQPILGHNTVFWYRQTMMQGLELLAYFRNRAPLDDSGMPKDRFSAEMPDATLATLKIQPSEPRDSAVYFCASGLGTTPDTQYFGPGTRLTVL.

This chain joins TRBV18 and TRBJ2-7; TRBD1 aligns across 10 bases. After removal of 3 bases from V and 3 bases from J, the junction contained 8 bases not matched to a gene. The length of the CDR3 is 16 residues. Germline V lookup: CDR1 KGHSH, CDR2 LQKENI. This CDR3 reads CASSPTHRDRGYEQYF. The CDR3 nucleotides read TGTGCCAGCTCACCCACTCACCGGGACAGGGGCTACGAGCAGTACTTC.

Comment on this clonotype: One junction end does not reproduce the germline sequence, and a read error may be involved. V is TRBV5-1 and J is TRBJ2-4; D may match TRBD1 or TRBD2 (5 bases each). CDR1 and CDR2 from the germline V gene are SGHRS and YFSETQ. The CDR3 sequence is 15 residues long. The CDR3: CASSLETAARNIQYF. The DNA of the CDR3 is TGCGCCAGCAGCTTAGAGACAGCGGCCAGAAACATTCAGTACTTC. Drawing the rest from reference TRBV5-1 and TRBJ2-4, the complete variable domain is KAGVTQTPRYLIKTRGQQVTLSCSPISGHRSVSWYQQTPGQGLQFLFEYFSETQRNKGNFPGRFSGRQFSNSRSEMNVSTLELGDSALYLCASSLETAARNIQYFGAGTRLSVL.

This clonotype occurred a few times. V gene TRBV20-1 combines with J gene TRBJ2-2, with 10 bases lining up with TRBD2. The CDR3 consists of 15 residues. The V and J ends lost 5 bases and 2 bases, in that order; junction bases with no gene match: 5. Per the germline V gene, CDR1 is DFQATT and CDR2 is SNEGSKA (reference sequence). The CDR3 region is CSAPLAGVNTGELFF. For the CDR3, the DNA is TGCAGTGCTCCCCTAGCGGGGGTAAACACCGGGGAGCTGTTTTTT.

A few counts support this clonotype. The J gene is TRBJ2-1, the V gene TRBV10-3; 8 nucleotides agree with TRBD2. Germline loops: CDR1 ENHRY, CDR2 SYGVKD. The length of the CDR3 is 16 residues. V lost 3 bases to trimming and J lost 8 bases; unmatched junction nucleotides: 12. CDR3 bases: TGTGCCATCAGTGACGTCGGGACTAGGAGTTTCCATGAGCAGTTCTTC. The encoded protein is CAISDVGTRSFHEQFF.

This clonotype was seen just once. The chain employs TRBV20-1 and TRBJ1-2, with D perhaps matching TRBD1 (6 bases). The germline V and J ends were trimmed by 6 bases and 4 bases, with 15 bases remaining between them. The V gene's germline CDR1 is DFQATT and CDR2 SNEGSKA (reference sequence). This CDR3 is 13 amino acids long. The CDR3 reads CSARGGEGYGYTF. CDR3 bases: TGCAGTGCCAGGGGAGGGGAAGGCTATGGCTACACCTTC.

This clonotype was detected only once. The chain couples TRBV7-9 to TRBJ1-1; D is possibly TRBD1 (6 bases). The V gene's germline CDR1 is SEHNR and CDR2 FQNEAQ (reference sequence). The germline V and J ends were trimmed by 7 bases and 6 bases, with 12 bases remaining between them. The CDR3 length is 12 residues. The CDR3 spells CASNRQVAEAFF. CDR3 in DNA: TGTGCCAGCAACCGACAGGTCGCTGAAGCTTTCTTT.

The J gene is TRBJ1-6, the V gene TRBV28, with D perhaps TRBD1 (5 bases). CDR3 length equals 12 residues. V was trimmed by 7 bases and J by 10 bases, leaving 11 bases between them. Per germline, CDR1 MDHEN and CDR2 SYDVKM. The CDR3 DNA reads TGTGCCAGCAAGTCTGGGGGATCACCCCTCCACTTT. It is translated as CASKSGGSPLHF.

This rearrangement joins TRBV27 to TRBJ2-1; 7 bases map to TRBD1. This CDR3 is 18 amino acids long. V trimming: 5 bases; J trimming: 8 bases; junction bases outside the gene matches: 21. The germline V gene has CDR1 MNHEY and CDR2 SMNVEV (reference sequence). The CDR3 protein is CASSPYPTGPIQGDEQFF. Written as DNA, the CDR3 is TGTGCCAGCAGTCCCTACCCGACCGGCCCAATCCAGGGGGATGAGCAGTTCTTC.

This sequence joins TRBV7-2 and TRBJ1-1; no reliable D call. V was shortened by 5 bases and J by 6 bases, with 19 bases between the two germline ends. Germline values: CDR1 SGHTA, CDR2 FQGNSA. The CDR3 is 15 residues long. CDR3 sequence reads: CASSGVQTGNPEAFF. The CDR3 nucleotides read TGTGCCAGCAGCGGGGTACAAACGGGGAATCCTGAAGCTTTCTTT.

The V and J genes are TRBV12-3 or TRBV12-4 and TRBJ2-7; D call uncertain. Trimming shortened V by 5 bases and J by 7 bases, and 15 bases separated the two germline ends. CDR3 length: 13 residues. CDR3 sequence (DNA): TGTGCCAGCAGTCCAAACCCTGTCCTGGAGCAGTACTTC. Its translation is CASSPNPVLEQYF.

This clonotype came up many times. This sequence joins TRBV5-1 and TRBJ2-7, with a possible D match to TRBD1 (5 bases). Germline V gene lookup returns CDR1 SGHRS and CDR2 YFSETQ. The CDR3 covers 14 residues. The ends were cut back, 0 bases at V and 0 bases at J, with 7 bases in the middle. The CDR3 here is CASSLEGISYEQYF. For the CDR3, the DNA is TGCGCCAGCAGCTTGGAGGGGATCTCCTACGAGCAGTACTTC.

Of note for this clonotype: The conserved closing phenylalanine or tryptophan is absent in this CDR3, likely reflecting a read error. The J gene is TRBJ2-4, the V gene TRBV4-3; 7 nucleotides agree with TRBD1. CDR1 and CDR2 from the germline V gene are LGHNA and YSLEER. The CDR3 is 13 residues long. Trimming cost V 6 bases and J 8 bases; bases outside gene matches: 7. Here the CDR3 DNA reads TGCGCCAGCAGGCACAGGGGTTCGTACATTCAGTACGTC. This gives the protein CASRHRGSYIQYV.

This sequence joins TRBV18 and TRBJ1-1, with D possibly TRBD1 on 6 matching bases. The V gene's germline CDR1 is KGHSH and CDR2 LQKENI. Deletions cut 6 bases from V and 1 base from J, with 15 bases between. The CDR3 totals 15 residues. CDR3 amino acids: CASSAQTGSNTEAFF. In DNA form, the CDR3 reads TGTGCCAGCTCCGCTCAGACAGGCTCGAACACTGAAGCTTTCTTT.

CDR3 sequence (DNA): TGTGCCAGCAGCTATAGCGGGGGTGAAGAGACCCAGTACTTC. Translating gives CASSYSGGEETQYF. The J gene is TRBJ2-5, the V gene TRBV7-3; TRBD2 matches at 9 bases. V shed 4 bases and J 3 bases; nucleotides not matched to a gene: 3. This CDR3 has 14 amino acids. Germline loops: CDR1 SGHTA, CDR2 FQGTGA.

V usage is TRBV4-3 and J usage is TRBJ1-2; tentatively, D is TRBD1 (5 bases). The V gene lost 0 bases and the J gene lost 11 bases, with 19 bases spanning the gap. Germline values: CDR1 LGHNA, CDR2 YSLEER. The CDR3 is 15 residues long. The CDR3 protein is CASSQDRFQGSGYTF. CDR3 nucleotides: TGCGCCAGCAGCCAAGATAGGTTTCAGGGATCAGGGTACACCTTC.

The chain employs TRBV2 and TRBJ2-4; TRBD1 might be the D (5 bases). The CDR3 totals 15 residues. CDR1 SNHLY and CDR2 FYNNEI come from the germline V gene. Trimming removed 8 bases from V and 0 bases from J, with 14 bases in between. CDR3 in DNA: TGTGCCAGCGACAGAGACGGTCTAGCCAAAAACATTCAGTACTTC. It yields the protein CASDRDGLAKNIQYF.

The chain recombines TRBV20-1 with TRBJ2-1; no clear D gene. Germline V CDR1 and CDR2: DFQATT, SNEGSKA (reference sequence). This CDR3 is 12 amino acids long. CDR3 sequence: CRALDLRDEQFF. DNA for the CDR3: TGCAGGGCCTTGGACCTTAGGGATGAGCAGTTCTTC.